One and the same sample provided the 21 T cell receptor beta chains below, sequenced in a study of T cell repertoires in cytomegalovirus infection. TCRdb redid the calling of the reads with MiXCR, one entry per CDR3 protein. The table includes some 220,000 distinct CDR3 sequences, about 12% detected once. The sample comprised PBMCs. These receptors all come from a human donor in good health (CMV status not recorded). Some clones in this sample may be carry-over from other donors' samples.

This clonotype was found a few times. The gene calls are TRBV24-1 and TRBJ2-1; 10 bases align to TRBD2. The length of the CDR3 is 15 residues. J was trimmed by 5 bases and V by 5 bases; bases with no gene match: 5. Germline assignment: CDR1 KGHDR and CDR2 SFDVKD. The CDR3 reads CATSVLLAGNNEQFF. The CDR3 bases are TGTGCCACCAGTGTTTTACTAGCGGGGAACAATGAGCAGTTCTTC.

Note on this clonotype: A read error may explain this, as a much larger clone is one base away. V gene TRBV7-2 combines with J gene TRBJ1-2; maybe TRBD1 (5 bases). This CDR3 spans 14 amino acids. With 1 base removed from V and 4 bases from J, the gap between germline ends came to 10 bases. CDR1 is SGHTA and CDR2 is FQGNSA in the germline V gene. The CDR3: CTSSLGGGIYGYTF. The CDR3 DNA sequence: TGTACCAGCAGCTTAGGGGGGGGGATCTATGGCTACACCTTC.

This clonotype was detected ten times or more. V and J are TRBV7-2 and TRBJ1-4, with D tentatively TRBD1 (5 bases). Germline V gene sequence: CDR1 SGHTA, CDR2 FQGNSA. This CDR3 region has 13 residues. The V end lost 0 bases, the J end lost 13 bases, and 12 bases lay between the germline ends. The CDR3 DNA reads TGTGCCAGCAGCTTAGCGGCGGGGCCTCGACTGTTTTTT. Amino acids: CASSLAAGPRLFF.

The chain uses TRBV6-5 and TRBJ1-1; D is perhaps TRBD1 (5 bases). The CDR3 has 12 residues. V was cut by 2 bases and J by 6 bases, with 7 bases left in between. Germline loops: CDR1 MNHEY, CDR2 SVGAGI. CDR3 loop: CASSYAGAEAFF. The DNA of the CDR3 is TGTGCCAGCAGTTACGCGGGGGCTGAAGCTTTCTTT.

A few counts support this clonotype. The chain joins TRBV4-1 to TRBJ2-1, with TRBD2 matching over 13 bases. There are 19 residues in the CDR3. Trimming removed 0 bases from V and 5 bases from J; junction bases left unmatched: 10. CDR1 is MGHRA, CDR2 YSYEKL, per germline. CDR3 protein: CASSQDRLAGGWGDNEQFF. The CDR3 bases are TGCGCCAGCAGCCAAGACCGACTAGCGGGGGGCTGGGGGGACAATGAGCAGTTCTTC.

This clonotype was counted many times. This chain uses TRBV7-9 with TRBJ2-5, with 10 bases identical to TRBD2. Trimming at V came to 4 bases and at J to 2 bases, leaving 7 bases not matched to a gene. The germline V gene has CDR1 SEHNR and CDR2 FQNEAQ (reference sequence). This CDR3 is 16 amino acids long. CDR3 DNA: TGTGCCAGCAGCTCCAGACTAGCGGGTGAACAAGAGACCCAGTACTTC. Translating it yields CASSSRLAGEQETQYF.

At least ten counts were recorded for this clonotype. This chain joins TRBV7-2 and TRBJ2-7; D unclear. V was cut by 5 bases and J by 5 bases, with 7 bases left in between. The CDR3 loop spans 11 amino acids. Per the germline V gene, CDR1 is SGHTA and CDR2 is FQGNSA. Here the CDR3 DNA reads TGTGCCAGCAGCATTCGCGACGAGCAGTACTTC. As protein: CASSIRDEQYF.

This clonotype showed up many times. Here the CDR3 reads CASSLVSGSGNTIYF. The CDR3 coding sequence is TGTGCCAGCAGCTTAGTTTCCGGTTCTGGAAACACCATATATTTT. The chain uses TRBV7-2 and TRBJ1-3; no definite D call. Germline V gene sequence: CDR1 SGHTA, CDR2 FQGNSA. Trimming stripped 1 base from V and 1 base from J, with 8 bases between. The CDR3 is 15 amino acids.

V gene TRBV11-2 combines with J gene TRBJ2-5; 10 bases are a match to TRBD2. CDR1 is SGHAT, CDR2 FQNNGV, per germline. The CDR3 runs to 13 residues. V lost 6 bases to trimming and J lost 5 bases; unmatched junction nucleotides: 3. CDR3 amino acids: CASSFSGRETQYF. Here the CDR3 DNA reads TGTGCCAGCAGTTTTAGCGGGAGGGAGACCCAGTACTTC.

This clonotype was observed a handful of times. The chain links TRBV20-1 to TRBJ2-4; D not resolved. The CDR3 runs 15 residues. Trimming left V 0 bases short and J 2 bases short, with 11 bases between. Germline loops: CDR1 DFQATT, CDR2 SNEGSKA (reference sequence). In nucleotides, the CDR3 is TGCAGTGCTAGAGATTACACCCGGACCAAAAACATTCAGTACTTC. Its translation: CSARDYTRTKNIQYF.

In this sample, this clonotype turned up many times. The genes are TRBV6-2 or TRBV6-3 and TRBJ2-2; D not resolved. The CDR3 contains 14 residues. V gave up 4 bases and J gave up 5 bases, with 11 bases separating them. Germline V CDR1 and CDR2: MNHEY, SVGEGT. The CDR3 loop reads CASSSFHATGELFF. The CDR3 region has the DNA TGTGCCAGCAGTTCGTTCCACGCTACCGGGGAGCTGTTTTTT.

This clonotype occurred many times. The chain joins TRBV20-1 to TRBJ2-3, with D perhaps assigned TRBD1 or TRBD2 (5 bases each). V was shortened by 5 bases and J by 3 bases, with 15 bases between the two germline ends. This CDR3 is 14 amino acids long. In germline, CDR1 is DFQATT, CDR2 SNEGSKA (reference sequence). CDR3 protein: CSAVMRWGTDTQYF. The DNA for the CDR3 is TGCAGTGCTGTAATGAGATGGGGGACAGATACGCAGTATTTT.

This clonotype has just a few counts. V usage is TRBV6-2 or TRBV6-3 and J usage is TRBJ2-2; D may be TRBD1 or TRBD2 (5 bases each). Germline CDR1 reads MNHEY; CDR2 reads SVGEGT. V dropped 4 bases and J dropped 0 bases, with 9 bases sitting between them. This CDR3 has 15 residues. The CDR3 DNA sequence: TGTGCCAGCAGTTGGGACGGGACGAACACCGGGGAGCTGTTTTTT. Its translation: CASSWDGTNTGELFF.

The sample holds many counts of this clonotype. CDR3: CASSLGTGATDTQYF. The CDR3 coding sequence is TGTGCCAGCAGTTTGGGGACAGGAGCCACAGATACGCAGTATTTT. The V and J genes are TRBV12-3 or TRBV12-4 and TRBJ2-3; 8 bases line up with TRBD1. The CDR3 covers 15 residues. V was pared by 3 bases and J by 2 bases, with 4 bases of the junction left unmatched.

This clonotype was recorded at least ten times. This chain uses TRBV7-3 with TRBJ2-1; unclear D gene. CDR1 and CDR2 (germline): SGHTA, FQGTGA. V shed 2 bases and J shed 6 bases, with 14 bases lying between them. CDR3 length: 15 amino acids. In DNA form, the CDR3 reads TGTGCCAGCAGCTTACGGAAGGCTACCATCAATGAGCAGTTCTTC. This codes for CASSLRKATINEQFF. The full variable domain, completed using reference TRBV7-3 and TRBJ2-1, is GAGVSQTPSNKVTEKGKYVELRCDPISGHTALYWYRQSLGQGPEFLIYFQGTGAADDSGLPNDRFFAVRPEGSVSTLKIQRTERGDSAVYLCASSLRKATINEQFFGPGTRLTVL.

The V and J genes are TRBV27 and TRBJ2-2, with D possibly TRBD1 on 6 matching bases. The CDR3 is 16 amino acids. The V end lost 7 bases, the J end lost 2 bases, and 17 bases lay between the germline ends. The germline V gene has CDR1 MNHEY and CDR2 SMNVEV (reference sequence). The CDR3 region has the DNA TGTGCCAGCACAATTTCGGGCAGGGGCAACACCGGGGAGCTGTTTTTT. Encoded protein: CASTISGRGNTGELFF.

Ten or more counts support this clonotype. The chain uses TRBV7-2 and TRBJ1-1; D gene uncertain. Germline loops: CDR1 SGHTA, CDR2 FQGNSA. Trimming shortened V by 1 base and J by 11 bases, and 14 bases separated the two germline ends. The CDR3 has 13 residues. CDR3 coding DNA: TGTGCCAGCAGCTTAGGCCCTGGCCCGTCGGCTTTCTTT. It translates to CASSLGPGPSAFF.

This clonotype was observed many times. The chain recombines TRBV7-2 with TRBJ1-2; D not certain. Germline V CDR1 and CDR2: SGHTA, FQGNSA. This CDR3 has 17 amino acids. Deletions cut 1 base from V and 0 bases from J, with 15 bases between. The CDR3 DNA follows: TGTGCCAGCAGCTTAGATCTAGGACGCCTGGCTAACTATGGCTACACCTTC. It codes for CASSLDLGRLANYGYTF.

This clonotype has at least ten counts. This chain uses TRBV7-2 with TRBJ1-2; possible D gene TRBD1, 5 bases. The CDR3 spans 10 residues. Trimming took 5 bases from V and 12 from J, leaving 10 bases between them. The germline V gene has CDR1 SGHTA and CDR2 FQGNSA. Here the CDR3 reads CASSGARNTF. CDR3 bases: TGTGCCAGCAGCGGGGCCCGCAACACCTTC.

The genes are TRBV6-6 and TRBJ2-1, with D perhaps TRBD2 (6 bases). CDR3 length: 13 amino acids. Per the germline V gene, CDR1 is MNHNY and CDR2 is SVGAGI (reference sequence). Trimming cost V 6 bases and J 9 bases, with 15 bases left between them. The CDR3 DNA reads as TGTGCCAGCAGCCAAGGTCTGGGGGGTGAGCAGTTCTTC. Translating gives CASSQGLGGEQFF.

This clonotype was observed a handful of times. The CDR3, as DNA: TGTGCCAGCAGCTTAAAACCGGGGGAAAACATTCAGTACTTC. Its translation is CASSLKPGENIQYF. The chain couples TRBV7-2 to TRBJ2-4; TRBD2 is a possible D gene (6 bases). Germline loops: CDR1 SGHTA, CDR2 FQGNSA. Trimming left V 2 bases short and J 5 bases short, with 10 bases between. The CDR3 loop spans 14 amino acids.